The rows below give T cell receptor beta chains drawn from one sample of a study of blood T cell repertoires in COVID-19. The data were produced by immunoSEQ multiplex PCR, yet TCRdb's version contains in-frame clones alone and is incomplete. The table records some 240,000 clones, around 84% of them present only once. Sequencing was performed on PBMCs or T cells enriched from blood (not recorded which). The receptors originated from a woman aged 50 to 65 who had been exposed to COVID-19. Each CDR3 is given with its conserved first and last residue. The order of the fields is J gene, D gene, clone size, V gene, CDR3 DNA, CDR3 protein. D genes are given only for firm matches. Part of the rows lack a size; the others show once, few, many or a class for expanded clones.

J: TRBJ1-4; D: NA; size: NA; V: TRBV3-1/TRBV3-2; DNA: TGTGCCAGCAGCCAAGGGACTGGAAAACTGTTTTTT; CDR3: CASSQGTGKLFF
J: TRBJ1-2; D: NA; size: NA; V: TRBV9; DNA: TGTGCCAGCAGCGCTCCCGATGGCTACACCTTC; CDR3: CASSAPDGYTF
J: TRBJ1-1; D: NA; size: NA; V: TRBV19; DNA: TGTGCCAGTAGTAATAGTCCAGGGTACATGAACACTGAAGCTTTCTTT; CDR3: CASSNSPGYMNTEAFF
J: TRBJ1-6; D: NA; size: NA; V: TRBV5-4; DNA: TGTGCCAGCAGCGCTTTATTAGATTCACCCCTCCACTTT; CDR3: CASSALLDSPLHF
J: TRBJ2-1; D: NA; size: NA; V: TRBV3-1/TRBV3-2; DNA: TGTGCCAGCAGCCGCTCGGGCTCGAGCGGGCCCTACAATGAGCAGTTCTTC; CDR3: CASSRSGSSGPYNEQFF
J: TRBJ2-7; D: NA; size: few; V: TRBV19; DNA: TGTGCCAGTAGTATCGGAGGGATCTACGAGCAGTACTTC; CDR3: CASSIGGIYEQYF
J: TRBJ1-1; D: NA; size: NA; V: TRBV6-6; DNA: TGTGCCAGCAGTCTACTGGGCGAGCTTCGACGGAACACTGAAGCTTTCTTT; CDR3: CASSLLGELRRNTEAFF
J: TRBJ1-1; D: NA; size: NA; V: TRBV18; DNA: TGTGCCAGCTCACCATCCCCGGACAGATTGAACACTGAAGCTTTCTTT; CDR3: CASSPSPDRLNTEAFF
J: TRBJ1-6; D: TRBD1; size: few; V: TRBV7-9; DNA: TGTGCCAGCAGCTTAGACGGGACAGGAGTGGGACCCCTCCACTTT; CDR3: CASSLDGTGVGPLHF
J: TRBJ2-2; D: TRBD1; size: NA; V: TRBV19; DNA: TGTGCCACCCAATGGGGGACAGGGATGCCCGGGGAGCTGTTTTTT; CDR3: CATQWGTGMPGELFF
J: TRBJ2-3; D: TRBD2; size: NA; V: TRBV28; DNA: TGTGCCAGCAGTTTTCGAGGGGAGGGCCAGACAGATACGCAGTATTTT; CDR3: CASSFRGEGQTDTQYF
J: TRBJ1-2; D: NA; size: NA; V: TRBV10-2; DNA: TGCGCCAGCAGTGACTCAAGGGGTAGCTATGGCTACACCTTC; CDR3: CASSDSRGSYGYTF
J: TRBJ2-2; D: NA; size: few; V: TRBV6-5; DNA: TGTGCCAGCAGTTACTCTGGGACAAGGGAGACCGGGGAGCTGTTTTTT; CDR3: CASSYSGTRETGELFF
J: TRBJ2-5; D: TRBD1; size: NA; V: TRBV27; DNA: TGTGCCAGCAGTTCCAGACAGGGGGGGTGGGAGACCCAGTACTTC; CDR3: CASSSRQGGWETQYF
J: TRBJ1-2; D: NA; size: NA; V: TRBV18; DNA: TGTGCCAGCTCACTGAAGACAGACCTATATGGCTACACCTTC; CDR3: CASSLKTDLYGYTF
J: TRBJ1-1; D: NA; size: NA; V: TRBV13; DNA: TGTGCCAGCAGCTCCCTCGGCAGGGTAGGGACTGAAGCTTTCTTT; CDR3: CASSSLGRVGTEAFF
J: TRBJ2-3; D: TRBD2; size: NA; V: TRBV6-2/TRBV6-3; DNA: TGTGCCAGCAGTTCGGGACTAGCGGGACAAACAGATACGCAGTATTTT; CDR3: CASSSGLAGQTDTQYF
J: TRBJ1-1; D: TRBD1; size: once; V: TRBV6-5; DNA: TGTGCCAGCAGCCCGGACAGGAAAAGGAACACTGAAGCTTTCTTT; CDR3: CASSPDRKRNTEAFF
J: TRBJ2-3; D: TRBD2; size: few; V: TRBV4-1; DNA: TGCGCCAGCAGCCAAGGGGTAGCGGGGGGCCGTTCAGATACGCAGTATTTT; CDR3: CASSQGVAGGRSDTQYF
J: TRBJ2-7; D: TRBD1; size: NA; V: TRBV2; DNA: TGTGCCAGCAAACGACAGGGATCCTACGAGCAGTACTTC; CDR3: CASKRQGSYEQYF
J: TRBJ1-4; D: NA; size: NA; V: TRBV5-1; DNA: TGCGCCAGCAGCGCAGTCCCTCCCAGGGGCTTACTCTATGAAAAACTGTTTTTT; CDR3: CASSAVPPRGLLYEKLFF
J: TRBJ1-2; D: TRBD1; size: NA; V: TRBV6-5; DNA: TGTGCCAGCATAGGTTCCGGGACAGTCTATGGCTACACCTTC; CDR3: CASIGSGTVYGYTF
J: TRBJ1-1; D: NA; size: NA; V: TRBV19; DNA: TGTGCCAGTAGTATTTCTCCGAGGAACACTGAAGCTTTCTTT; CDR3: CASSISPRNTEAFF
J: TRBJ1-6; D: NA; size: NA; V: TRBV19; DNA: TGTGCCAGTAGTATACAGGTTACTGATTCACCCCTCCACTTT; CDR3: CASSIQVTDSPLHF
J: TRBJ2-3; D: TRBD2; size: NA; V: TRBV6-2/TRBV6-3; DNA: TGTGCCAGCAGTTTCAGTAGCGGGGGGGCCCGAGATACGCAGTATTTT; CDR3: CASSFSSGGARDTQYF
J: TRBJ2-1; D: NA; size: NA; V: TRBV28; DNA: TGTGCCAGCAGTGGAGGGGGGGTAATCGGTGAGCAGTTCTTC; CDR3: CASSGGGVIGEQFF
J: TRBJ2-7; D: TRBD2; size: NA; V: TRBV28; DNA: TGTGCCAGTGCACTAGCGGGGGGCCACGAGCAGTACTTC; CDR3: CASALAGGHEQYF
J: TRBJ1-2; D: TRBD1; size: NA; V: TRBV29-1; DNA: TGCAGCGCTCGGACAGGGGATAACTATGGCTACACCTTC; CDR3: CSARTGDNYGYTF
J: TRBJ2-7; D: TRBD1; size: NA; V: TRBV2; DNA: TGTGCCAGCAGTGAAATTGAGACAGGGTACGAGCAGTACTTC; CDR3: CASSEIETGYEQYF
J: TRBJ1-2; D: NA; size: NA; V: TRBV3-1/TRBV3-2; DNA: TGTGCCAGCAGCCAAGGTCCCTCCGGAAGGGGGATCCACGGCTACACCTTC; CDR3: CASSQGPSGRGIHGYTF
J: TRBJ1-2; D: NA; size: NA; V: TRBV18; DNA: TGTGCCAGCTCGACCGCGGGGGGAGGATATGGCTACACCTTC; CDR3: CASSTAGGGYGYTF
J: TRBJ2-3; D: NA; size: few; V: TRBV9; DNA: TGTGCCAGCAGCCCTCAGGGGGATACGCAGTATTTT; CDR3: CASSPQGDTQYF
J: TRBJ1-5; D: NA; size: many; V: TRBV10-2; DNA: TGCGCCAGCAGTGAATACAGGTGGGAGCCCCAGCATTTT; CDR3: CASSEYRWEPQHF
J: TRBJ1-5; D: TRBD1; size: few; V: TRBV3-1/TRBV3-2; DNA: TGTGCCAGCAGCCAAGGGACAGGGGTCGGTCAGCCCCAGCATTTT; CDR3: CASSQGTGVGQPQHF